This TCR beta chain was recorded in a study of OX40 agonist ivuxolimab in advanced cancers. At the level of the study: Three patients, one with hepatocellular carcinoma and two with cutaneous melanoma, achieved partial responses.

This CDR3 comprises 16 residues. V shed 5 bases and J 4 bases; nucleotides not matched to a gene: 14. The germline V gene has CDR1 SGHKS and CDR2 YYEKEE (reference sequence). Sequencing was performed with immunoSEQ multiplex PCR; in TCRdb, only in-frame clones are kept and a portion is missing. Found here are 65,000 to 75,000 clones, roughly nine tenths of them singletons; the top ten hold 3% to 4%. As concerns this clone: The antigen is unknown.

Study-wide points: At 0.1-3.0 mg/kg, partial responders had clonal expansion among the lowest observed. Fewer expanded clones were found on average in CD4+ than in CD8+ T cells.

This clonotype was sampled from an adult with an advanced solid tumor such as melanoma, head and neck, liver or kidney cancer. The starting material was CD4+ or CD8+ T cells sorted from blood, obtained in a trial of the OX40 agonist ivuxolimab. The J gene is TRBJ1-1, the V gene TRBV5-5, with 7 nucleotides matching TRBD1. CDR3 residues: CASRTGTEGLGTEAFF. DNA for the CDR3: TGTGCCAGCAGGACCGGGACAGAGGGTTTGGGCACTGAAGCTTTCTTT.